The 8 T cell receptor beta chains below all came from one sample that was sequenced in a study of cytomegalovirus exposure and HLA in healthy donors. 13 Jbeta primers and 60 Vbeta primers were used for the PCR. Sequenced by immunoSEQ multiplex PCR; TCRdb stores in-frame clones only, minus some. The sample holds 65,000 to 100,000 clones, around 80% seen once. The sequenced sample consisted of PBMCs. These receptors all come from a man aged 35-49 years in good health and CMV-seronegative.

The gene calls are TRBV6-1 and TRBJ1-1, with D possibly being TRBD1 (5 bases). V lost 7 bases to trimming and J lost 1 base, with 13 bases between them. Per germline, CDR1 MNHNS and CDR2 SASEGT. This CDR3 has 14 amino acids. The CDR3 is CASTPGVANTEAFF. CDR3 coding DNA: TGTGCCAGCACCCCGGGGGTGGCGAACACTGAAGCTTTCTTT.

V and J are TRBV6-1 and TRBJ2-6; a possible D gene is TRBD1 (5 bases). From germline, CDR1 is MNHNS and CDR2 SASEGT. Trimming removed 8 bases from V and 0 bases from J, with 11 bases in between. The CDR3 loop spans 15 amino acids. The CDR3 here is CASETARSGANVLTF. The CDR3 nucleotides are TGTGCCAGCGAGACAGCGCGCTCTGGGGCCAACGTCCTGACTTTC.

Remarks on this clone: The sample carries other DNA sequences with the same CDR3. The chain recombines TRBV18 with TRBJ1-1; D is possibly TRBD1 (5 bases). This CDR3 has 14 amino acids. V was clipped by 3 bases and J by 1 base, with 9 bases between them. CDR1 and CDR2 from the germline V gene are KGHSH and LQKENI. CDR3 in amino acids: CASSPSQGNTEAFF. CDR3 nucleotide sequence: TGTGCCAGCTCACCTTCGCAGGGGAACACTGAAGCTTTCTTT.

This chain connects TRBV25-1 to TRBJ1-1, with D unclear. The germline V gene has CDR1 MGHDK and CDR2 SYGVNS. CDR3 length: 14 amino acids. Trimming removed 7 bases at V and 1 base at J, with 13 bases between. CDR3 nucleotides: TGTGCCAGCACGGGAGGGCAGTGGAACACTGAAGCTTTCTTT. This translates into CASTGGQWNTEAFF. Combining the CDR3 with reference TRBV25-1 and TRBJ1-1 gives the whole variable domain EADIYQTPRYLVIGTGKKITLECSQTMGHDKMYWYQQDPGMELHLIHYSYGVNSTEKGDLSSESTVSRIRTEHFPLTLESARPSHTSQYLCASTGGQWNTEAFFGQGTRLTVV.

In this sample, this clone turned up a few times. CDR3 coding DNA: TGCGCCAGCAGCCGCCCCCTAGGACAGGACAGCTATGGCTACACCTTC. This translates into CASSRPLGQDSYGYTF. The chain uses TRBV4-1 and TRBJ1-2; TRBD1 matches at 7 bases. Germline CDR1 MGHRA, CDR2 YSYEKL. There are 16 residues in the CDR3. J was trimmed by 4 bases and V by 4 bases; bases with no gene match: 12.

This chain uses TRBV6-1 with TRBJ1-6, with a weak D call TRBD1 (5 bases). The CDR3 is 16 amino acids. The germline CDR1 and CDR2 sequences are MNHNS and SASEGT. V shed 3 bases and J shed 4 bases, with 13 bases lying between them. CDR3 residues: CASSEFPGVYNSPLHF. DNA of the CDR3: TGTGCCAGCAGTGAGTTCCCGGGGGTATATAATTCACCCCTCCACTTT.

The rearrangement uses TRBV5-1 and TRBJ2-3, with unresolved D. The CDR3 is 17 residues long. Germline V CDR1 and CDR2: SGHRS, YFSETQ. V was trimmed by 4 bases and J by 1 base, leaving 19 bases between them. Written as DNA, the CDR3 is TGCGCCAGCAGCGACTCTATTAGATCAAAACGCACAGATACGCAGTATTTT. This encodes CASSDSIRSKRTDTQYF.

This clone turned up a few times. This rearrangement joins TRBV6-6 to TRBJ1-1; TRBD1 is a possible D gene (6 bases). The V gene lost 7 bases and the J gene lost 0 bases, with 12 bases spanning the gap. The CDR3 consists of 14 residues. Per germline, CDR1 MNHNY and CDR2 SVGAGI (reference sequence). CDR3 protein: CASKDSTMNTEAFF. CDR3 in DNA: TGTGCCAGCAAGGACAGCACTATGAACACTGAAGCTTTCTTT.